These 25 T cell receptor beta chains were sequenced from one sample in a study of control samples from healthy donors and cancer patients. Some clones are missing from TCRdb's copy, which holds only in-frame ones; the method was immunoSEQ multiplex PCR. The table records 160,000 or so clones, roughly 94% of them present only once. Sequencing was performed on PBMCs. The source is a man in his sixties with colorectal cancer.

This clone came up once. The J gene is TRBJ2-5, the V gene TRBV11-2; 8 bases agree with TRBD2. The CDR3 loop spans 17 amino acids. The V gene end was trimmed by 1 base and the J gene end by 1 base; junction bases not matched to a gene: 8. Germline V gene data show CDR1 as SGHAT and CDR2 as FQNNGV. CDR3 loop: CASSLGAVRGVQETQYF. CDR3 DNA: TGTGCCAGCAGCTTAGGGGCGGTGCGGGGGGTCCAAGAGACCCAGTACTTC.

V gene TRBV29-1 combines with J gene TRBJ2-3; 11 bases agree with TRBD1. V was clipped by 7 bases and J by 0 bases; unmatched bases: 3. This CDR3 has 14 residues. Germline V lookup: CDR1 SQVTM, CDR2 ANQGSEA. The CDR3: CSARTGGSTDTQYF. For the CDR3, the DNA is TGCAGCGCCCGGACAGGGGGCAGCACAGATACGCAGTATTTT.

This rearrangement joins TRBV24-1 to TRBJ1-5; tentative D call: TRBD1 (6 bases). V was cut by 1 base and J by 5 bases, with 8 bases left in between. Germline values: CDR1 KGHDR, CDR2 SFDVKD. The CDR3 covers 14 residues. CDR3 bases: TGTGCCACCAGTGATTTAGGGGGGGATCAGCCCCAGCATTTT. Protein product: CATSDLGGDQPQHF.

The genes are TRBV5-4 and TRBJ2-5; TRBD2 agrees at 12 bases. The CDR3 extends over 15 amino acids. V trimming: 2 bases; J trimming: 3 bases; junction bases outside the gene matches: 2. Germline V gene data show CDR1 as SGHNT and CDR2 as YYREEE (reference sequence). CDR3 nucleotide sequence: TGTGCCAGCAGCTTCGCTAGCGGGGGGGAAGAGACCCAGTACTTC. This sequence encodes CASSFASGGEETQYF.

V and J are TRBV19 and TRBJ2-3, with D possibly matching TRBD1 (5 bases). V was trimmed by 7 bases and J by 2 bases, leaving 10 bases between them. The CDR3 runs 13 residues. From germline, CDR1 is LNHDA and CDR2 SQIVND (reference sequence). CDR3 coding DNA: TGTGCCAGTACACCAGGGCACACAGATACGCAGTATTTT. It translates to CASTPGHTDTQYF.

This clone was recorded only once. The chain combines TRBV2 with TRBJ1-1; D is possibly TRBD1 (5 bases). Germline CDR1 is SNHLY and CDR2 is FYNNEI. The CDR3 runs 12 residues. The V end lost 7 bases, the J end lost 6 bases, and 12 bases lay between the germline ends. Written as DNA, the CDR3 is TGTGCCAGCATAACACCGGGACCTGAAGCTTTCTTT. Protein: CASITPGPEAFF.

The rearrangement joins TRBV12-3 or TRBV12-4 to TRBJ1-5; D gene unclear. The CDR3 has 13 residues. Trimming took off 1 base at V and 5 bases at J, with 6 bases between the two ends. In nucleotides, the CDR3 is TGTGCCAGCAGTTTAGTGGGTGATCAGCCCCAGCATTTT. Protein: CASSLVGDQPQHF.

The V call is TRBV12-3 or TRBV12-4, the J call TRBJ2-7, with no clear D. The CDR3 has 12 residues. V shed 6 bases and J shed 7 bases, with 13 bases lying between them. The CDR3 nucleotides are TGTGCCAGCAGCCCTAGGAGCAGAGAGCAGTACTTC. As protein: CASSPRSREQYF.

The chain links TRBV2 to TRBJ2-7; D unresolved. The V end lost 7 bases, the J end lost 5 bases, and 9 bases lay between the germline ends. CDR1 and CDR2 from the germline V gene are SNHLY and FYNNEI. The length of the CDR3 is 11 residues. The CDR3 region is CASTERNEQYF. CDR3 sequence (DNA): TGTGCCAGCACGGAGCGCAACGAGCAGTACTTC.

The rearrangement joins TRBV5-1 to TRBJ2-2; tentatively, D is TRBD1 (5 bases). V lost 4 bases, J lost 5 bases, and 12 bases lay in between. From germline, CDR1 is SGHRS and CDR2 YFSETQ. The length of the CDR3 is 14 residues. The CDR3 DNA is TGCGCCAGCAGCGCGGACAAAGGGACCGGGGAGCTGTTTTTT. Translating it yields CASSADKGTGELFF.

This chain uses TRBV19 with TRBJ2-3; tentative D call: TRBD2 (5 bases). The V gene's germline CDR1 is LNHDA and CDR2 SQIVND (reference sequence). The CDR3 has 15 amino acids. With 8 bases removed from V and 2 bases from J, the gap between germline ends came to 17 bases. This chain's CDR3 is CASGPTRQSTDTQYF. The CDR3 coding sequence is TGTGCCAGTGGGCCTACTAGACAATCCACAGATACGCAGTATTTT.

The J gene is TRBJ1-2, the V gene TRBV19; D is possibly TRBD1 (5 bases). Germline lookup yields CDR1 LNHDA and CDR2 SQIVND (reference sequence). The CDR3 totals 13 residues. V was cut by 3 bases and J by 2 bases, with 7 bases left in between. The CDR3 DNA is TGTGCCAGTAGTATCCAGGGCAACTATGGCTACACCTTC. Protein sequence: CASSIQGNYGYTF.

This chain uses TRBV6-5 with TRBJ2-7; D possibly matches TRBD1 or TRBD2 (5 bases each). V dropped 0 bases and J dropped 3 bases, with 9 bases sitting between them. The CDR3 spans 14 residues. Germline CDR1 is MNHEY and CDR2 is SVGAGI. CDR3 nucleotides: TGTGCCAGCAGTTACTCCGGGGCCAACTACGAGCAGTACTTC. Translating gives CASSYSGANYEQYF.

V usage is TRBV7-2 and J usage is TRBJ1-2; weak D call: TRBD1 (5 bases). Germline-derived CDR1 and CDR2 are SGHTA and FQGNSA. The V and J ends lost 5 bases and 0 bases respectively, with 22 bases between them. The CDR3 has 18 residues. CDR3 in amino acids: CASSPRSASRGANYGYTF. Here the CDR3 DNA reads TGTGCCAGCAGCCCTAGGTCTGCCTCGAGAGGGGCTAACTATGGCTACACCTTC.

The genes are TRBV6-5 and TRBJ2-4, with TRBD1 matching 8 bases. The V gene end was trimmed by 7 bases and the J gene end by 3 bases; junction bases not matched to a gene: 8. Per the germline V gene, CDR1 is MNHEY and CDR2 is SVGAGI. The CDR3 is 15 residues long. CDR3 DNA sequence: TGTGCCAGCACGACAGGGGAGTATGTCAAAAACATTCAGTACTTC. Amino acid sequence: CASTTGEYVKNIQYF.

The chain employs TRBV19 and TRBJ1-2, with D maybe TRBD1 (5 bases). The CDR3 is 14 residues long. Germline assignment: CDR1 LNHDA and CDR2 SQIVND (reference sequence). Trimming removed 5 bases from V and 4 bases from J, with 14 bases in between. The DNA of the CDR3 is TGTGCCAGTAGTTCAGGGAGGGACTTCTATGGCTACACCTTC. Residues: CASSSGRDFYGYTF.

The chain is built from TRBV7-8 and TRBJ2-7; 7 bases match TRBD2. Trimming took 5 bases from V and 3 from J; bases not matched to a gene: 7. The germline V gene encodes CDR1 SGHVS and CDR2 FQNEAQ. The CDR3 loop spans 14 amino acids. CDR3 DNA: TGTGCCAGCAGCACGCGGACTAGAATCTACGAGCAGTACTTC. Encoded protein: CASSTRTRIYEQYF.

This clone was observed a single time. The V and J genes are TRBV5-1 and TRBJ2-2, with 9 bases aligning to TRBD1. Germline values: CDR1 SGHRS, CDR2 YFSETQ. CDR3 length: 16 residues. The V gene end was trimmed by 3 bases and the J gene end by 0 bases; junction bases not matched to a gene: 3. The CDR3 DNA is TGCGCCAGCAGCTCACAGGGGGCGACGAACACCGGGGAGCTGTTTTTT. Its translation: CASSSQGATNTGELFF.

This clone is a singleton in its sample. This chain uses TRBV18 with TRBJ1-5; D might be TRBD1 (5 bases). Germline V gene data show CDR1 as KGHSH and CDR2 as LQKENI. The CDR3 is 16 residues long. V shed 4 bases and J shed 7 bases, with 20 bases lying between them. The CDR3 DNA reads as TGTGCCAGCTCACAGGTCACGTCTGGGGCTAGGCAGCCCCAGCATTTT. Protein: CASSQVTSGARQPQHF.

The rearrangement links TRBV10-3 to TRBJ1-5; no firm D call. The CDR3 is 13 residues long. Trimming removed 0 bases at V and 3 bases at J, with 3 bases between. Germline-derived CDR1 and CDR2 are ENHRY and SYGVKD. Here the CDR3 reads CAISESANQPQHF. The CDR3 coding sequence is TGTGCCATCAGTGAGTCGGCCAATCAGCCCCAGCATTTT.

The DNA of the CDR3 is TGTGCCACCAGCAGGAGGTGGGACAGGGATATCTATGGCTACACCTTC. Translated: CATSRRWDRDIYGYTF. The chain links TRBV15 to TRBJ1-2, with 9 positions matching TRBD1. V lost 3 bases, J lost 4 bases, and 9 bases stayed unmatched. The CDR3 extends over 16 amino acids. Per germline, CDR1 LNHNV and CDR2 YYDKDF (reference sequence). The full variable domain, its missing parts supplied by reference TRBV15 and TRBJ1-2, is DAMVIQNPRYQVTQFGKPVTLSCSQTLNHNVMYWYQQKSSQAPKLLFHYYDKDFNNEADTPDNFQSRRPNTSFCFLDIRSPGLGDTAMYLCATSRRWDRDIYGYTFGSGTRLTVV.

The rearrangement joins TRBV27 to TRBJ2-1; perhaps TRBD1 as D (8 bases). This CDR3 comprises 16 residues. The germline V and J ends were trimmed by 2 bases and 7 bases, with 18 bases remaining between them. Germline V gene sequence: CDR1 MNHEY, CDR2 SMNVEV (reference sequence). The CDR3 reads CASSLGSQGGVNEQFF. CDR3 in DNA: TGTGCCAGCAGTTTAGGGTCACAGGGGGGGGTGAATGAGCAGTTCTTC.

This clone came up once. V is TRBV9 and J is TRBJ2-1; possibly TRBD1 or TRBD2 for D (5 bases each). Germline V gene data show CDR1 as SGDLS and CDR2 as YYNGEE. Trimming shortened V by 3 bases and J by 8 bases, and 15 bases separated the two germline ends. This CDR3 has 14 amino acids. CDR3 protein: CASSDGASPDEQFF. CDR3 nucleotide sequence: TGTGCCAGCAGCGACGGGGCTAGTCCCGATGAGCAGTTCTTC.

The V and J genes are TRBV7-9 and TRBJ1-2; possible D gene TRBD1, 5 bases. The CDR3 totals 13 residues. V was cut by 2 bases and J by 6 bases, with 10 bases left in between. Germline CDR1 and CDR2: SEHNR and FQNEAQ (reference sequence). The CDR3 coding sequence is TGTGCCAGCAGCTTAAACAGGAACGATGGCTACACCTTC. It translates to CASSLNRNDGYTF.

This sequence joins TRBV7-9 and TRBJ2-7; D is uncertain. Deletions cut 2 bases from V and 3 bases from J, with 8 bases between. Germline V gene sequence: CDR1 SEHNR, CDR2 FQNEAQ (reference sequence). This CDR3 has 13 residues. In DNA form, the CDR3 reads TGTGCCAGCAGCTTATCGTCAGTCTACGAGCAGTACTTC. Translation gives CASSLSSVYEQYF.